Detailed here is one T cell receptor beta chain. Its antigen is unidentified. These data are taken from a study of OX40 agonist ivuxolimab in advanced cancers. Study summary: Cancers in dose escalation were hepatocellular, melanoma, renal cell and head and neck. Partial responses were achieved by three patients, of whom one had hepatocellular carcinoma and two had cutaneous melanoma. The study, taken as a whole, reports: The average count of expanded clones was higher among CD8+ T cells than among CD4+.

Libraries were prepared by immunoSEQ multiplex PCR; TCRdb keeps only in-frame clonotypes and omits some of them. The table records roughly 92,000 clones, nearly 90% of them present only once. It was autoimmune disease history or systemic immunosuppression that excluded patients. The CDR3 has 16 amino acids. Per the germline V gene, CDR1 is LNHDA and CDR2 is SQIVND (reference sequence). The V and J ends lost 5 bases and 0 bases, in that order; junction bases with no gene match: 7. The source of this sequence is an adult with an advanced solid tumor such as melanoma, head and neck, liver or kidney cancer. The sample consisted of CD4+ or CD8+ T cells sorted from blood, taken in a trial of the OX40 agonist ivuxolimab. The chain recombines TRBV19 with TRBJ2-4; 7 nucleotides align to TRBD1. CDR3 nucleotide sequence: TGTGCCAGTAGTCTGCACAGGGGTGGAGCCAAAAACATTCAGTACTTC. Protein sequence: CASSLHRGGAKNIQYF.